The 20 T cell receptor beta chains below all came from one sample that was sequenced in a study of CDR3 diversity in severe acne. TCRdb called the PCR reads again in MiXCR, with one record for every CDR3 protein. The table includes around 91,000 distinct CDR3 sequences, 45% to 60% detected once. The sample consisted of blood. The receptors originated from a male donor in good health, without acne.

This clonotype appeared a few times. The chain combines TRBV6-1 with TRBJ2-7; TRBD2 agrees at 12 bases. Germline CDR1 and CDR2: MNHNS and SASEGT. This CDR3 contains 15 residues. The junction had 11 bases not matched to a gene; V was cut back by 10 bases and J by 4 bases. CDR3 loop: CATQGRTSGMYEQYF. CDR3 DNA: TGTGCCACCCAAGGGAGGACTAGCGGGATGTACGAGCAGTACTTC.

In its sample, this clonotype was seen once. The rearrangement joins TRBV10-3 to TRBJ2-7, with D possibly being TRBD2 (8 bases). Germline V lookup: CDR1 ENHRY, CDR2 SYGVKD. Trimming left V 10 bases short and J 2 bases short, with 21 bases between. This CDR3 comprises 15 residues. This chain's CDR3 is CASRDSGSAAYEQYF. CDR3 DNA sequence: TGTGCCAGCAGGGACAGCGGGAGTGCAGCCTACGAGCAGTACTTC.

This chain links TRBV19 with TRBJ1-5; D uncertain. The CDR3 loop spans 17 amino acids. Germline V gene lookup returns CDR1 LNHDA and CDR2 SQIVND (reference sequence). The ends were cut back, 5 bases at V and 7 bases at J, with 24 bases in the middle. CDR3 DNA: TGTGCCAGTAGTCCCACCCTTCTTCGAGCCGTTGCCCAGCCCCAGCATTTT. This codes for CASSPTLLRAVAQPQHF. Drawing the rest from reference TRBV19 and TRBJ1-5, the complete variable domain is DGGITQSPKYLFRKEGQNVTLSCEQNLNHDAMYWYRQDPGQGLRLIYYSQIVNDFQKGDIAEGYSVSREKKESFPLTVTSAQKNPTAFYLCASSPTLLRAVAQPQHFGDGTRLSIL.

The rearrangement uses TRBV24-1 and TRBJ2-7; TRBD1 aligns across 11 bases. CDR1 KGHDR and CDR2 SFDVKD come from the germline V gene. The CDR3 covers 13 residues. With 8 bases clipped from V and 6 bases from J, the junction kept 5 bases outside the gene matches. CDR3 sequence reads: CATNRTGGSEQYF. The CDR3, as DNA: TGTGCCACCAACAGGACAGGGGGCTCCGAGCAGTACTTC.

The DNA for the CDR3 is TGTGCCAGCAGCTTAGGGCCAGGGTACAGCACAGATACGCAGTATTTT. It codes for CASSLGPGYSTDTQYF. The chain employs TRBV7-9 and TRBJ2-3; a possible D gene is TRBD1 (5 bases). The CDR3 runs to 16 residues. The V end was cut by 1 base, the J end by 0 bases, with 11 bases between. Germline loops: CDR1 SEHNR, CDR2 FQNEAQ (reference sequence).

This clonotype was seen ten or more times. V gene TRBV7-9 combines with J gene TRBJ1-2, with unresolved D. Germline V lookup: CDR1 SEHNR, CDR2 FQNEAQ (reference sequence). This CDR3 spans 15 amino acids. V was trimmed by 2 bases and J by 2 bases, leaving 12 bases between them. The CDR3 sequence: CASSLSFDINYGYTF. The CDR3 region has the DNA TGTGCCAGCAGCTTATCCTTCGACATCAACTATGGCTACACCTTC.

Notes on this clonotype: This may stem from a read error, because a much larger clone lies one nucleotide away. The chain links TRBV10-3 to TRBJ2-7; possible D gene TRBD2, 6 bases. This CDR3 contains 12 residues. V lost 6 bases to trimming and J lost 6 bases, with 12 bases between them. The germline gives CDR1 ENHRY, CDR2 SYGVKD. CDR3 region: CAIRRDGCEQYF. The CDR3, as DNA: TGTGCCATCAGGCGGGACGGCTGCGAGCAGTACTTC.

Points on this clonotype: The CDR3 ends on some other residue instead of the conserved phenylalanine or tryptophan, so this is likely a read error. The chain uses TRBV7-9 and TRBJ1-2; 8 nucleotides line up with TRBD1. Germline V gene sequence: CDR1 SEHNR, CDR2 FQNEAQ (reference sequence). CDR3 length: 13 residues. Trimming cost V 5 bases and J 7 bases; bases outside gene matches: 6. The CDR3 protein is CASSPRTGLGYTL. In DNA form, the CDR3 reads TGTGCCAGCAGCCCTCGGACAGGGCTTGGCTACACCCTC.

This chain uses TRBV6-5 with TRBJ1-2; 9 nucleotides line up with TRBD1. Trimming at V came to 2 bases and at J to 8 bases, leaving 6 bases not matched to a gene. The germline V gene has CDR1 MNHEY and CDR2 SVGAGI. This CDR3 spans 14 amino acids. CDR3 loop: CASSYDRQGGGYTF. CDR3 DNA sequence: TGTGCCAGCAGTTACGACCGACAGGGGGGCGGCTACACCTTC.

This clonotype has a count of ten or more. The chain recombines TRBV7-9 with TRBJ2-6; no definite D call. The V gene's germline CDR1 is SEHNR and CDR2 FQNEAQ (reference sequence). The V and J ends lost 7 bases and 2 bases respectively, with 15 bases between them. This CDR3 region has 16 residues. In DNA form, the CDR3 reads TGTGCCAGCACCCGGGCCAGAGAACCTGGGGCCAACGTCCTGACTTTC. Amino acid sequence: CASTRAREPGANVLTF.

The chain's CDR3 is CASSLGGEGGYTF. In DNA form, the CDR3 reads TGTGCCAGCAGTTTAGGCGGAGAAGGTGGCTACACCTTC. The chain combines TRBV12-3 or TRBV12-4 with TRBJ1-2; D is undetermined. This CDR3 contains 13 residues. V lost 1 base to trimming and J lost 7 bases, with 10 bases between them.

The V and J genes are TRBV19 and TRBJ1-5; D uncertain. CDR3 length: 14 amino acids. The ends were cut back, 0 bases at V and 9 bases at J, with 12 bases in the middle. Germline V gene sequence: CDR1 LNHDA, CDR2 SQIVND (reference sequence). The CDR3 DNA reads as TGTGCCAGTAGTATAGAAGAGCAGGCTTCGCCCCAGCATTTT. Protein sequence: CASSIEEQASPQHF.

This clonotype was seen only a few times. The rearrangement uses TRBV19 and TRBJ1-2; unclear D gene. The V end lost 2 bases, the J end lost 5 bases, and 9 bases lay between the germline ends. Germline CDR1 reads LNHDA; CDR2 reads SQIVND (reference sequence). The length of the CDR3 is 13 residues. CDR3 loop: CASSINLAYGYTF. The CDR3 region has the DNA TGTGCCAGTAGTATAAATCTCGCGTATGGCTACACCTTC.

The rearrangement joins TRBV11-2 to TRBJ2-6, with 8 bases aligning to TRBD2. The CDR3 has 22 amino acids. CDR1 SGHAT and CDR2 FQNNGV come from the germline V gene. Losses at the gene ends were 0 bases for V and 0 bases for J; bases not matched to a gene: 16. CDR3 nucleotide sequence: TGTGCCAGCAGCTTAGATCTAACTAGCGGAGGTGGAGGGAGCTCTGGGGCCAACGTCCTGACTTTC. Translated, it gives CASSLDLTSGGGGSSGANVLTF.

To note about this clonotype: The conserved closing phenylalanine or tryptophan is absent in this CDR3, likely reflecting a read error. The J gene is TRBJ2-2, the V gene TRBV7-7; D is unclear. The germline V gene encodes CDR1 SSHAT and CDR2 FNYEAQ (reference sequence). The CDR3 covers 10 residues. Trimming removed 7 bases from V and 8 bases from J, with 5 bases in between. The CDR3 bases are TGTGCCAGCACCTGGGGGGAGCTGTTTTCT. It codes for CASTWGELFS.

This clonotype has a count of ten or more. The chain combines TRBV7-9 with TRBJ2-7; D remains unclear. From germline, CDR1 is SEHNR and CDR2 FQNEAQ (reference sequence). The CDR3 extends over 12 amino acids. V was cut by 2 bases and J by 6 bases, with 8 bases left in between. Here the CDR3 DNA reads TGTGCCAGCAGCTTACCGGCAGGCGAGCAGTACTTC. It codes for CASSLPAGEQYF.

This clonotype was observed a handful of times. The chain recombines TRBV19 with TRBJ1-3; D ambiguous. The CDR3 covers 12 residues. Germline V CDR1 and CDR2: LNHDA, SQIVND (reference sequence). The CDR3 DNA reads TGTGCTACGGGGTCAGACGGAAGCATCATATATTTT. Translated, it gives CATGSDGSIIYF.

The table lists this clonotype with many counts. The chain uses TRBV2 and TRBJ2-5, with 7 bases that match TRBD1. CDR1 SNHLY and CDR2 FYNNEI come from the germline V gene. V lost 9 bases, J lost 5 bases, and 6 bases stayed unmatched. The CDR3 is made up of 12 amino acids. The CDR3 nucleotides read TGTGCCAGTCGACAGGGTTGGGAGACCCAGTACTTC. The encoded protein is CASRQGWETQYF.

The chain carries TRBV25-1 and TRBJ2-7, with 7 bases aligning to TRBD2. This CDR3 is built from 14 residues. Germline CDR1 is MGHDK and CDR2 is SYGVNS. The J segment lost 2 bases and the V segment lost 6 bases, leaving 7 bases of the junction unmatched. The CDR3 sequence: CASRRERATYEQYF. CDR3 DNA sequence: TGTGCCAGCAGGCGGGAGCGAGCAACCTACGAGCAGTACTTC.

The CDR3 region is CSARGGLAGAYNEQFF. CDR3 bases: TGCAGTGCTAGAGGCGGACTAGCGGGGGCTTACAATGAGCAGTTCTTC. The gene calls are TRBV20-1 and TRBJ2-1; 13 bases align to TRBD2. CDR1 is DFQATT, CDR2 SNEGSKA, per germline (reference sequence). The CDR3 covers 16 residues. J lost 4 bases, V lost 1 base, and 4 bases had no gene match.